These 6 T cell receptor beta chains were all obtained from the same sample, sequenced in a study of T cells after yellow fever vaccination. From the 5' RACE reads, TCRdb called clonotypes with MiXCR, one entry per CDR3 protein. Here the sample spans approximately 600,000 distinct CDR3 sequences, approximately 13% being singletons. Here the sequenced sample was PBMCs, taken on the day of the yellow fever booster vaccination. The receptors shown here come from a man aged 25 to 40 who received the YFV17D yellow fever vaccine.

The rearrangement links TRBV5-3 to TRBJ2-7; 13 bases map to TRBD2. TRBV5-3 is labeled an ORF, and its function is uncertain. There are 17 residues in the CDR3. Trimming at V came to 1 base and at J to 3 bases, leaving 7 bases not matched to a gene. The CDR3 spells CARSLRPGLAGFYEQYF. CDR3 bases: TGTGCCAGAAGCTTGCGACCGGGACTAGCGGGATTCTACGAGCAGTACTTC.

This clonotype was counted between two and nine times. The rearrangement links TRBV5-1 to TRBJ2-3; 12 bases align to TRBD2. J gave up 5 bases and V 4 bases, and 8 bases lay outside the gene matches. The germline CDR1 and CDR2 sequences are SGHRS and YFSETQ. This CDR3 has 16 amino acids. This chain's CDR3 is CASSVPLAGGLDTQYF. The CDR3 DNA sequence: TGCGCCAGCAGCGTACCACTAGCGGGAGGCTTAGATACGCAGTATTTT. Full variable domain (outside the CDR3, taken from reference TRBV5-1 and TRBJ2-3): KAGVTQTPRYLIKTRGQQVTLSCSPISGHRSVSWYQQTPGQGLQFLFEYFSETQRNKGNFPGRFSGRQFSNSRSEMNVSTLELGDSALYLCASSVPLAGGLDTQYFGPGTRLTVL.

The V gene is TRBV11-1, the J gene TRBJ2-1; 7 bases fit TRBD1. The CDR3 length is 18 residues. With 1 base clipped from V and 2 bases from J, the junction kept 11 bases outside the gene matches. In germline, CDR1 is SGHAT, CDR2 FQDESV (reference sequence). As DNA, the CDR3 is TGTGCCAGCAGCTTAGGGCCCGGACGGGACAGTACCTACAATGAGCAGTTCTTC. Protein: CASSLGPGRDSTYNEQFF.

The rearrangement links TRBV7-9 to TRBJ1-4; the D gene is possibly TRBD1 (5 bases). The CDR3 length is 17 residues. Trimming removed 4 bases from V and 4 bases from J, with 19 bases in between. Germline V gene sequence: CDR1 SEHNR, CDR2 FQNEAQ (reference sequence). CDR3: CASSSYRTNRGNEKLFF. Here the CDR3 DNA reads TGTGCCAGCAGCTCTTACCGGACAAACCGGGGTAATGAAAAACTGTTTTTT.

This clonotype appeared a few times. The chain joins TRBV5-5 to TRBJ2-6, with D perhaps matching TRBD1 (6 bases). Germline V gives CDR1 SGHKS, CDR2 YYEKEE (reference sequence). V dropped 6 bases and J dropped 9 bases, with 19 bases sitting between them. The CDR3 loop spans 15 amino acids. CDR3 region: CASTSRSRGDNVLTF. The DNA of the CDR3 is TGTGCCAGCACTTCCCGGAGCAGGGGCGACAACGTCCTGACTTTC.

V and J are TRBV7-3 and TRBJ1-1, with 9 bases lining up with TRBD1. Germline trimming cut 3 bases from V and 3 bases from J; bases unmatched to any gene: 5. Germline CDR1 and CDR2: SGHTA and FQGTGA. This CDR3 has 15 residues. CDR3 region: CASSLTGGKDTEAFF. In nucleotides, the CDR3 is TGTGCCAGCAGCTTGACAGGGGGGAAGGACACTGAAGCTTTCTTT.